The text below deals with one T cell receptor (beta chain). Per the original data handling: By means of reference gene primer amplification, nucleated cell counts were estimated. Data came from immunoSEQ multiplex PCR; TCRdb stores just in-frame clones and leaves some out. V and J calls and clone size are copied from that table; D and trimming were computed from the DNA. The sample carries about 24,000 clones, approximately 88% recorded once. The data were taken from a study of blood T cell repertoires in COVID-19. Study in general: Sites in the United States, Italy and Spain provided acute and convalescent COVID-19 samples. T cells, B-cell-depleted T cells, or PBMCs provided the cDNA or gDNA that served as material.

Germline V lookup: CDR1 SGHDT, CDR2 YYEEEE. V trimming: 0 bases; J trimming: 1 base; junction bases outside the gene matches: 5. This CDR3 spans 16 amino acids. The genes are TRBV5-6 and TRBJ2-5; TRBD2 matches at 8 bases. The sequence was collected from a woman in her 70s with active COVID-19. The sequenced sample was peripheral blood. CDR3 sequence (DNA): TGTGCCAGCAGCTTGGTTAGCGGGACGGCCCAAGAGACCCAGTACTTC. Its translation: CASSLVSGTAQETQYF.